The clone carrying this TCR beta chain was seen just once. What it recognizes is unknown. Clones were sequenced by immunoSEQ multiplex PCR, and TCRdb holds only the in-frame ones, with some missing. Of about 97,000 clones detected, 80% to 90% appear once; the ten largest clones hold 6.5% to 8%. The data were obtained in a study of T cell responses to AZD1222 COVID-19 vaccine. Study-wide results and caveats: Donors, mostly white British, included more females; clonal diversity was possibly underestimated. Vaccine-associated CD4 TCRs ranged over spike, dominating at 160-218 and 743-854. The study reported that nearly half of spike-specific TCRs target unmutated variant regions.

Trimming shortened V by 3 bases and J by 0 bases, and 9 bases separated the two germline ends. The CDR3 consists of 14 residues. Per the germline V gene, CDR1 is DFQATT and CDR2 is SNEGSKA (reference sequence). Sample: peripheral blood, taken on day 0 of AZD1222 vaccination. The receptor comes from an adult in good health. The chain couples TRBV20-1 to TRBJ1-3; D remains unclear. The CDR3 reads CSASSDGSGNTIYF. CDR3 sequence (DNA): TGCAGTGCTAGTTCGGATGGCTCTGGAAACACCATATATTTT.